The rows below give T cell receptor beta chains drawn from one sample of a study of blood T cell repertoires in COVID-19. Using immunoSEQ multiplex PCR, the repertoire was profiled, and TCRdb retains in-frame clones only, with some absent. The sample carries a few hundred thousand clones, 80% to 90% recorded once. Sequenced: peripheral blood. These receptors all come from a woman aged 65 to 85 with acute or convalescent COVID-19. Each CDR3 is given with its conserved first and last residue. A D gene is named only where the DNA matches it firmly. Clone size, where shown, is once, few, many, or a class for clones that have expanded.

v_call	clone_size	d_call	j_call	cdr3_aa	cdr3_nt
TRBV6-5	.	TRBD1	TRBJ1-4	CASTRQGIEKLFF	TGTGCCAGCACTAGACAGGGAATAGAAAAACTGTTTTTT
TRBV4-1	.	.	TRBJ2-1	CASSTRRVNEQFF	TGCGCCAGCAGCACTCGCAGGGTTAATGAGCAGTTCTTC
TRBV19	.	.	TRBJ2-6	CASTDFSGANVLTF	TGTGCCAGTACTGACTTCTCTGGGGCCAACGTCCTGACTTTC
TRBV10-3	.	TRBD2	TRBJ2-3	CAISESISGGRADTQYF	TGTGCCATCAGTGAGTCGATTAGCGGGGGGCGGGCAGATACGCAGTATTTT
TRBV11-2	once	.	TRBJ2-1	CASSGNSYNEQFF	TGTGCCAGCTCGGGGAACTCCTACAATGAGCAGTTCTTC
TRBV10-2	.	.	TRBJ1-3	CASSVVRGGSVGNTIYF	TGCGCCAGCAGTGTGGTACGGGGTGGCTCGGTGGGAAACACCATATATTTT
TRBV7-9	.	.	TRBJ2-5	CASARTVGKETQYF	TGTGCCAGCGCTCGGACAGTGGGGAAAGAGACCCAGTACTTC
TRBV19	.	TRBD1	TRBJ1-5	CASSPTTGYQPQHF	TGTGCCAGTAGTCCGACGACAGGGTATCAGCCCCAGCATTTT
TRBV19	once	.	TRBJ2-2	CASRPRTVNTGELFF	TGTGCCAGTAGGCCGCGGACAGTAAACACCGGGGAGCTGTTTTTT
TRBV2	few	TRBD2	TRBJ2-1	CAGGPGLAGLSEQFF	TGTGCCGGAGGCCCGGGACTAGCGGGGTTGAGTGAGCAGTTCTTC
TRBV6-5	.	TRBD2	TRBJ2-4	CASTNPGGWENIQYF	TGTGCCAGCACCAACCCGGGGGGGTGGGAAAACATTCAGTACTTC
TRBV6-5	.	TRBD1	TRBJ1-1	CASRSRDRETEAFF	TGTGCCAGCAGGAGCCGGGACAGGGAAACTGAAGCTTTCTTT
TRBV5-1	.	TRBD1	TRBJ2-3	CASSLEGATNPDTQYF	TGCGCCAGCAGCTTGGAGGGGGCAACGAATCCAGATACGCAGTATTTT
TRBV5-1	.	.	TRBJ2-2	CASSLGHLTGELFF	TGCGCCAGCAGCTTGGGACACCTCACCGGGGAGCTGTTTTTT
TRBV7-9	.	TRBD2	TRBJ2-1	CASSLDGGAGEQFF	TGTGCCAGCAGCTTAGACGGGGGGGCCGGTGAGCAGTTCTTC
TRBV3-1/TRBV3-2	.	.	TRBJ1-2	CASSQDSAGGYTF	TGTGCCAGCAGCCAAGATTCGGCAGGTGGCTACACCTTC
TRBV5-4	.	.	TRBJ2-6	CASSGARSGANVLTF	TGTGCCAGCAGCGGGGCCCGCTCTGGGGCCAACGTCCTGACTTTC
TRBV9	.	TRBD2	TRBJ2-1	CASSAPSGGAVYNEQFF	TGTGCCAGCAGCGCTCCTAGCGGGGGGGCAGTCTACAATGAGCAGTTCTTC
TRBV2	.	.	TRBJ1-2	CASLNRPLNYGYTF	TGTGCCAGCTTAAACAGGCCCCTTAACTATGGCTACACCTTC
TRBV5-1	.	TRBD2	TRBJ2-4	CASSFFSGGTDIQYF	TGCGCCAGCAGCTTCTTTAGCGGGGGGACGGACATTCAGTACTTC
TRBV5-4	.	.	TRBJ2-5	CASSLGQGTQETQYF	TGTGCCAGCAGCTTGGGGCAGGGGACACAAGAGACCCAGTACTTC
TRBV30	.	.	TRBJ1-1	CAGYGGTEAFF	TGTGCCGGTTATGGGGGGACTGAAGCTTTCTTT
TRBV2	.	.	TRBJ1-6	CASRLQGNNSPLHF	TGTGCCAGCAGGCTACAGGGCAATAATTCACCCCTCCACTTT
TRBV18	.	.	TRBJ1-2	CASSPPSVLGVYGYTF	TGTGCCAGCTCACCACCGTCGGTGTTAGGGGTCTATGGCTACACCTTC
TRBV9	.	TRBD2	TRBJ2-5	CATSRGLENAGYF	TGTGCCACGTCCAGGGGACTAGAGAACGCCGGGTACTTC
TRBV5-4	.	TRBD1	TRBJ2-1	CASSSDRARHNEQFF	TGTGCCAGCAGTTCCGACAGGGCTAGGCACAATGAGCAGTTCTTC
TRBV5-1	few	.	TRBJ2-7	CASSAQQGDEQYF	TGCGCCAGCAGCGCACAACAGGGAGACGAGCAGTACTTC
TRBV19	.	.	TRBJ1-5	CASSSTRGLPQHF	TGTGCCAGTAGTTCTACACGGGGTCTGCCCCAGCATTTT
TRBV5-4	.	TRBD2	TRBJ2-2	CASSLGLAGGRNTGELFF	TGTGCCAGCAGCTTGGGTCTAGCGGGGGGGAGGAACACCGGGGAGCTGTTTTTT
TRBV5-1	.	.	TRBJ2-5	CASSLVGGRETQYF	TGCGCCAGCAGCTTGGTTGGGGGCCGGGAGACCCAGTACTTC
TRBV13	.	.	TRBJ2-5	CASSLRGWETQYF	TGTGCCAGCAGCCTCAGGGGATGGGAGACCCAGTACTTC
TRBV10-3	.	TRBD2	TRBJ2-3	CAIKSGGSTPVF	TGTGCCATCAAGAGCGGGGGGTCCACGCCAGTATTT
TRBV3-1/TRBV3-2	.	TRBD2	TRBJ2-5	CASSSRLRGYQETQYF	TGTGCCAGCAGCTCCCGATTGCGGGGGTACCAAGAGACCCAGTACTTC
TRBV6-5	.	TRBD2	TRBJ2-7	CASRASGLYEQYF	TGTGCCAGCAGGGCTAGCGGACTCTACGAGCAGTACTTC
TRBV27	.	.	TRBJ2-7	CASSLVPPGRGLYEQYF	TGTGCCAGCAGTTTAGTCCCCCCGGGACGGGGGTTATACGAGCAGTACTTC
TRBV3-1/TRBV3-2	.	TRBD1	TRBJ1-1	CASSQGDRDTEAFF	TGTGCCAGCAGCCAAGGGGACAGGGATACTGAAGCTTTCTTT
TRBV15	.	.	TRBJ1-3	CATSRDTSGNTIYF	TGTGCCACCAGCAGGGACACGTCTGGAAACACCATATATTTT
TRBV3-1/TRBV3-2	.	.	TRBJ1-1	CASSSFGQITEAFF	TGTGCCAGCAGCAGTTTTGGTCAGATCACTGAAGCTTTCTTT
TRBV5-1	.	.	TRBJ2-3	CASSVVDRTTDTQYF	TGCGCCAGCAGCGTCGTTGACAGAACCACAGATACGCAGTATTTT
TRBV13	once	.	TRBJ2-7	CASSAGTGKGYEQYF	TGTGCCAGCAGCGCGGGGACGGGGAAGGGCTACGAGCAGTACTTC
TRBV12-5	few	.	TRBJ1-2	CASGTGDTSYGYTF	TGTGCTAGTGGAACCGGGGACACCTCCTATGGCTACACCTTC
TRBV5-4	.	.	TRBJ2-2	CASSLVSGGMNTGELFF	TGTGCCAGCAGCTTGGTCTCTGGGGGGATGAACACCGGGGAGCTGTTTTTT
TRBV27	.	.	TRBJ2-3	CASSDGVRTDTQYF	TGTGCCAGCAGTGACGGGGTCCGCACAGATACGCAGTATTTT
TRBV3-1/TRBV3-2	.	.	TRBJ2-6	CASSPGRPHSGANVLTF	TGTGCCAGCAGCCCGGGTAGACCCCACTCTGGGGCCAACGTCCTGACTTTC
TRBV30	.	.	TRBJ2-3	CAWTQDSRYTQYF	TGTGCCTGGACTCAGGACAGCCGATATACGCAGTATTTT
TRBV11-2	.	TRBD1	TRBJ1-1	CASSPGQGFTEAFF	TGTGCCAGCAGCCCTGGACAGGGTTTTACTGAAGCTTTCTTT
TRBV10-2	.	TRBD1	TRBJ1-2	CASRDFRGLGYTF	TGCGCCAGCAGGGATTTCAGGGGGCTGGGCTACACCTTC
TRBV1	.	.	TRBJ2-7	CTSSQEYRGTSGAPYEQYF	TGCACCAGCAGCCAAGAATATCGCGGGACTAGCGGGGCCCCCTACGAGCAGTACTTC
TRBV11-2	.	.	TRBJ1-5	CASSTQGTQPQHF	TGTGCCAGCAGCACACAGGGTACTCAGCCCCAGCATTTT
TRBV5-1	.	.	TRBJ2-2	CASSPGQFTGELFF	TGCGCCAGCAGCCCCGGACAGTTCACCGGGGAGCTGTTTTTT
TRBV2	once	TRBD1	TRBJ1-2	CASSEVAGQGVGYTF	TGTGCCAGCAGTGAAGTAGCGGGACAGGGAGTTGGCTACACCTTC
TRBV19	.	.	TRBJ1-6	CASSMENEVSPLHF	TGTGCCAGTAGTATGGAGAACGAGGTTTCACCCCTCCACTTT
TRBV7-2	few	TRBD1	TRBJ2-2	CASSYLTGIAGELFF	TGTGCCAGCAGCTACCTGACAGGGATTGCCGGGGAGCTGTTTTTT
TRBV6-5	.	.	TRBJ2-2	CASTDMGLTGELFF	TGTGCCAGCACCGACATGGGCCTCACCGGGGAGCTGTTTTTT